The 16 T cell receptor beta chains given below trace back to one sample, sequenced in a study of response to subunit inactivated influenza vaccine. TCRdb reprocessed the RT-PCR reads via MiXCR and lists one record per CDR3 protein. The sample holds 500,000 to 550,000 distinct CDR3 sequences, roughly 23% seen once. The sample was also linked to a second study, of T cells expressing NK-cell markers. That study adds: Making the TCR beta cDNA relied on 5'RACE template switching with UMIs.

The sequences come from CD4+ T cells sorted from PBMCs, collected 11 to 12 days after vaccination. The source of these receptors is a man aged 50 or older who received an inactivated influenza vaccine.

This clonotype appeared a few times. In DNA form, the CDR3 reads TGTGCCAGCAGTTTAAAGGGTAGGAACACTGAAGCTTTCTTT. It codes for CASSLKGRNTEAFF. V usage is TRBV12-3 or TRBV12-4 and J usage is TRBJ1-1; D not certain. Trimming removed 2 bases from V and 1 base from J, with 8 bases in between. The CDR3 sequence is 14 residues long.

The V call is TRBV6-1, the J call TRBJ2-2; D could derive from TRBD1 or TRBD2 (5 bases each). Germline V gene sequence: CDR1 MNHNS, CDR2 SASEGT. This CDR3 is 14 amino acids long. Trimming removed 6 bases at V and 3 bases at J, with 11 bases between. CDR3 in amino acids: CASRPGTDTGELFF. The CDR3 nucleotides are TGTGCCAGCAGACCCGGGACCGACACCGGGGAGCTGTTTTTT.

The CDR3 region is CSARKPGLEVGATQYF. Here the CDR3 DNA reads TGCAGTGCTAGAAAACCGGGACTAGAGGTGGGGGCTACGCAGTATTTT. V and J are TRBV20-1 and TRBJ2-3, with 8 bases identical to TRBD2. Per germline, CDR1 DFQATT and CDR2 SNEGSKA (reference sequence). V lost 2 bases and J lost 8; bases outside the gene matches: 15. The CDR3 is 16 residues long.

This clonotype was recorded at least ten times. The chain joins TRBV14 to TRBJ2-2, with D unresolved. The CDR3 consists of 14 residues. Trimming stripped 1 base from V and 1 base from J, with 4 bases between. CDR1 is SGHDN and CDR2 is FVKESK in the germline V gene. CDR3 protein: CASSQARNTGELFF. Here the CDR3 DNA reads TGTGCCAGCAGCCAAGCAAGGAACACCGGGGAGCTGTTTTTT.

The rearrangement joins TRBV3-1 to TRBJ1-1; 10 bases are shared with TRBD1. The CDR3 sequence is 14 residues long. Germline trimming cut 3 bases from V and 5 bases from J; bases unmatched to any gene: 3. Germline V gene lookup returns CDR1 LGHDT and CDR2 YNNKEL (reference sequence). CDR3 nucleotide sequence: TGTGCCAGCAGCCAGAGGGACAGGGGAACTGAAGCTTTCTTT. Translating it yields CASSQRDRGTEAFF.

This clonotype showed up just a few times. V usage is TRBV25-1 and J usage is TRBJ2-5, with 8 bases identical to TRBD1. Germline V gene lookup returns CDR1 MGHDK and CDR2 SYGVNS. Trimming removed 3 bases from V and 6 bases from J; junction bases left unmatched: 12. This CDR3 has 16 amino acids. CDR3 residues: CASSDGGIRGPKTQYF. The CDR3 coding sequence is TGTGCCAGCAGTGACGGAGGTATCAGGGGGCCAAAGACCCAGTACTTC.

V is TRBV12-3 or TRBV12-4 and J is TRBJ1-6; no reliable D call. The CDR3 is 15 residues long. V shed 0 bases and J shed 0 bases, with 3 bases lying between them. CDR3 DNA sequence: TGTGCCAGCAGTTTAGCGGACTCCTATAATTCACCCCTCCACTTT. It specifies CASSLADSYNSPLHF.

The V and J genes are TRBV5-1 and TRBJ1-1, with D uncertain. V lost 4 bases and J lost 1, with 11 bases in between. CDR3 length: 14 amino acids. Germline loops: CDR1 SGHRS, CDR2 YFSETQ. Here the CDR3 DNA reads TGCGCCAGCAGCCACGGCCTAAAGAACACTGAAGCTTTCTTT. Translated: CASSHGLKNTEAFF. The complete variable domain, with remaining parts taken from reference TRBV5-1 and TRBJ1-1, reads KAGVTQTPRYLIKTRGQQVTLSCSPISGHRSVSWYQQTPGQGLQFLFEYFSETQRNKGNFPGRFSGRQFSNSRSEMNVSTLELGDSALYLCASSHGLKNTEAFFGQGTRLTVV.

The chain uses TRBV3-1 and TRBJ2-3, with 10 bases matching TRBD2. The V gene's germline CDR1 is LGHDT and CDR2 YNNKEL (reference sequence). The CDR3 has 16 residues. V shed 4 bases and J 1 base; nucleotides not matched to a gene: 5. In DNA form, the CDR3 reads TGTGCCAGCAGCCGAACCGGGACTAGCGGCACAGATACGCAGTATTTT. Its protein product is CASSRTGTSGTDTQYF.

This chain uses TRBV5-1 with TRBJ2-1; 12 bases match TRBD1. The CDR3 contains 16 residues. J gave up 7 bases and V 0 bases, and 5 bases lay outside the gene matches. The germline gives CDR1 SGHRS, CDR2 YFSETQ. CDR3 protein: CASSLEGQGAQNEQFF. The CDR3 nucleotides read TGCGCCAGCAGCTTGGAGGGACAGGGGGCGCAAAATGAGCAGTTCTTC. The full variable domain, completed using reference TRBV5-1 and TRBJ2-1, is KAGVTQTPRYLIKTRGQQVTLSCSPISGHRSVSWYQQTPGQGLQFLFEYFSETQRNKGNFPGRFSGRQFSNSRSEMNVSTLELGDSALYLCASSLEGQGAQNEQFFGPGTRLTVL.

This clonotype was found a few times. This chain joins TRBV14 and TRBJ2-1; 9 bases align to TRBD2. Germline V gene data show CDR1 as SGHDN and CDR2 as FVKESK. The CDR3 has 17 amino acids. V lost 1 base and J lost 2; bases outside the gene matches: 6. In DNA, the CDR3 is TGTGCCAGCAGCCAAGTTGGCGGGAGGGAACCCTACAATGAGCAGTTCTTC. Its protein product is CASSQVGGREPYNEQFF.

This clonotype turned up a few times. The V call is TRBV7-2, the J call TRBJ1-6, with D possibly matching TRBD1 (5 bases). Germline lookup yields CDR1 SGHTA and CDR2 FQGNSA. The V and J ends lost 4 bases and 7 bases respectively, with 17 bases between them. CDR3 length: 16 amino acids. CDR3 bases: TGTGCCAGCAGCTCCTCTTCAGGGCGCTCAAATTCACCCCTCCACTTT. This sequence encodes CASSSSSGRSNSPLHF.

This clonotype appeared a few times. V usage is TRBV18 and J usage is TRBJ1-1, with D possibly matching TRBD1 (6 bases). The CDR3 is 13 residues long. V was clipped by 6 bases and J by 8 bases, with 16 bases between them. CDR1 is KGHSH and CDR2 is LQKENI in the germline V gene. The CDR3 loop reads CASSLGIQGEAFF. The CDR3 DNA sequence: TGTGCCAGCTCCCTAGGCATTCAGGGGGAAGCTTTCTTT.

In this sample, this clonotype turned up many times. The rearrangement uses TRBV20-1 and TRBJ1-1; 11 nucleotides line up with TRBD1. The V gene end was trimmed by 4 bases and the J gene end by 4 bases; junction bases not matched to a gene: 5. The germline CDR1 and CDR2 sequences are DFQATT and SNEGSKA (reference sequence). CDR3 length equals 14 residues. The CDR3 loop is CSAKEGTGGTEAFF. The CDR3 DNA is TGCAGTGCTAAAGAAGGGACAGGGGGCACTGAAGCTTTCTTT.

V and J are TRBV6-2 or TRBV6-3 and TRBJ2-2; possibly TRBD2 for D (6 bases). V was pared by 6 bases and J by 0 bases, with 23 bases between. Germline loops: CDR1 MNHEY, CDR2 SVGEGT. The CDR3 contains 19 residues. Written as DNA, the CDR3 is TGTGCCAGCAGAGGGTTCCCGCTCGGGGGATCTACGAACACCGGGGAGCTGTTTTTT. Protein: CASRGFPLGGSTNTGELFF.

This chain links TRBV28 with TRBJ2-7; D may match TRBD1 or TRBD2 (6 bases each). CDR1 is MDHEN, CDR2 SYDVKM, per germline. The CDR3 consists of 15 residues. Trimming removed 8 bases at V and 7 bases at J, with 24 bases between. CDR3 coding DNA: TGTGCCAGCGGTGGACCCCAGGAGGGGGTAAGAGAGCAGTACTTC. It is translated as CASGGPQEGVREQYF.